These T cell receptor beta chains were read from a single sample in a study of post-analysis software for immune sequencing data. TCRdb itself ran the PCR reads through MiXCR, one entry per CDR3 protein. Here the sample spans about 460,000 distinct CDR3 sequences, 45% being singletons. Sample: blood. The receptors stem from a girl between 10 and 17 years old with multiple sclerosis. Each CDR3 is given with its conserved first and last residue. A D gene is named only where the DNA matches it firmly. The size of a clone is reported for some rows only, either as once, few or many, or as a class for expanded clones.

>TRBV27|TRBJ2-3|TRBD2|.
TGTGCCAGCAGTCTTCCCGGGACTAGCGGACCAGATACGCAGTATTTT
CASSLPGTSGPDTQYF
>TRBV12-3/TRBV12-4|TRBJ2-1|TRBD1|.
TGTGCCAGCAGTTTCGGACAGGTCAATGAGCAGTTCTTC
CASSFGQVNEQFF
>TRBV5-1|TRBJ1-1|.|.
TGCGCCAGCAGCGCTGTCCTGAACACTGAAGCTTTCTTT
CASSAVLNTEAFF
>TRBV6-5|TRBJ1-2|TRBD1|.
TGTGCCAGCAGTTCCCGGACAGGAAACTATGGCTACACCTTC
CASSSRTGNYGYTF
>TRBV15|TRBJ2-7|TRBD2|.
TGTGCCACCACCTCGGGAGGCTCCTACGAGCAGTACTTC
CATTSGGSYEQYF
>TRBV5-1|TRBJ2-1|.|.
TGCGCCAGCAGCTCCGGGGGCTACAATGAGCAGTTCTTC
CASSSGGYNEQFF
>TRBV20-1|TRBJ2-1|.|.
TGCAGTGCTAGTCGGCAGGGGCGAAAGGGGATCTCCTACAATGAGCAGTTCTTC
CSASRQGRKGISYNEQFF
>TRBV20-1|TRBJ2-1|TRBD2|.
TGCAGTGCTAGCACTAGCGGGAGGTCCTCTATTTACAATGAGCAGTTCTTC
CSASTSGRSSIYNEQFF
>TRBV20-1|TRBJ2-7|.|.
TGCAGTGCCGTCTCAGAGGAGGCAGCGACAGCCTACGAGCAGTACTTC
CSAVSEEAATAYEQYF
>TRBV4-1|TRBJ1-1|.|.
TGCGCCAGCAGCCAAAATACAGCGAACACTGAAGCTTTCTTT
CASSQNTANTEAFF
>TRBV10-3|TRBJ1-6|.|.
TGTGCCATCAGTGAGAGGGACACAACTTCACCCCTCCACTTT
CAISERDTTSPLHF
>TRBV2|TRBJ2-3|TRBD2|few
TGTGCCAGCAGCCAACTAGCGGGAGTAGATACGCAGTATTTT
CASSQLAGVDTQYF
>TRBV28|TRBJ2-7|.|few
TGTGCCAGCAGTCCCGGCTCAATGAGCAGCTCCTACGAGCAGTACTTC
CASSPGSMSSSYEQYF
>TRBV24-1|TRBJ2-1|.|.
TGTGCCACCAGTGATTTCCGTCGGTCTGAGCAGTTCTTC
CATSDFRRSEQFF
>TRBV25-1|TRBJ2-7|.|few
TGTGCCAGCAGTGACCAGGGGCAGCAATACGAGCAGTACTTC
CASSDQGQQYEQYF
>TRBV20-1|TRBJ2-7|.|.
TGCAGTGCTACACCCTACAGGGAAAGCTCCTACGAGCAGTACTTC
CSATPYRESSYEQYF
>TRBV5-1|TRBJ1-1|.|.
TGCGCCAGCAGCGACCACCCGGGTGATACTGAAGCTTTCTTT
CASSDHPGDTEAFF
>TRBV6-4|TRBJ2-7|.|.
TGTGCCAGCACCATGACGTGCCAGATAAGCTCCTACGAGCAGTACTTC
CASTMTCQISSYEQYF
>TRBV20-1|TRBJ2-1|.|many
TGCAGTGCTAGTTTCGGGAGCTCCTACAATGAGCAGTTCTTC
CSASFGSSYNEQFF
>TRBV4-3|TRBJ1-2|.|.
TGCGCCAGCAGCCAAGAGCCCAGGGGCGGTGGTGGCTACACCTTC
CASSQEPRGGGGYTF
>TRBV29-1|TRBJ1-2|TRBD1|.
TGCAGCGCCATGGACAGGGTAAACTATGGCTACACCTTC
CSAMDRVNYGYTF
>TRBV4-2|TRBJ2-3|TRBD2|.
TGTGCCAGCAGCCAAAGACTAGCGGAAGATACGCAGTATTTT
CASSQRLAEDTQYF
>TRBV6-5|TRBJ2-1|.|.
TGTGCCAGCAGTTACTCACTGGGAAGCTCAAATGAGCAGTTCTTC
CASSYSLGSSNEQFF
>TRBV28|TRBJ2-7|.|.
TGTGCCAGCAGCTCCCCCGGAACCTTCACCTACGAGCAGTACTTC
CASSSPGTFTYEQYF
>TRBV5-5|TRBJ1-2|.|.
TGTGCCAGCAGCCGATCGGACGGGACAACCCTCTATGGCTACACCTTC
CASSRSDGTTLYGYTF
>TRBV6-2/TRBV6-3|TRBJ2-1|.|.
TGTGCCAGCAGTCAACGAGCCGGAAATGAGCAGTTCTTC
CASSQRAGNEQFF
>TRBV2|TRBJ2-5|.|.
TGTGCCAGCAAGGGCCCGGGGGAAGGAGAGACCCAGTACTTC
CASKGPGEGETQYF
>TRBV7-3|TRBJ2-6|.|.
TGTGCCAGCAGCTTAAGGGCAGGGGCCAACTCTGGGGCCAACGTCCTGACTTTC
CASSLRAGANSGANVLTF
>TRBV5-1|TRBJ2-2|.|few
TGCGCCAGCATGCAAGCGGACACCGGGGAGCTGTTTTTT
CASMQADTGELFF
>TRBV7-2|TRBJ2-5|.|.
TGTGCCAGCAGCATCCAAGGGAGCCAAGAGACCCAGTACTTC
CASSIQGSQETQYF
>TRBV9|TRBJ2-3|.|.
TGTGCCAGCAGCGTCCAACCTATACATGCTACAGATACGCAGTATTTT
CASSVQPIHATDTQYF
>TRBV2|TRBJ2-1|.|.
TGTGCCAGCAGGACAGACTCGGGGTTCAATGAGCAGTTCTTC
CASRTDSGFNEQFF
>TRBV27|TRBJ1-5|.|few
TGTGCCAGCAGTCCGGAGAGAGGGGGCAATCAGCCCCAGCATTTT
CASSPERGGNQPQHF
>TRBV10-3|TRBJ2-7|.|few
TGTGCCATCAGTGAGTCGTCGGGCTCTGGGTTGGCCTACGAGCAGTACTTC
CAISESSGSGLAYEQYF
>TRBV7-3|TRBJ1-5|.|.
TGTGCCAGCGCACCTTATTATGGTCAGCCCCAGCATTTT
CASAPYYGQPQHF
>TRBV4-3|TRBJ1-2|.|few
TGCGCCAGCAGCCGAGATGGCCAACCCTATGGCTACACCTTC
CASSRDGQPYGYTF
>TRBV9|TRBJ2-7|.|.
TGTGCCAGCAGCGAGAAGGGACGTCAGATTCAGTACTTC
CASSEKGRQIQYF
>TRBV20-1|TRBJ1-5|TRBD1|few
TGCAGTGCTAGGACGACAGGGGATCAGCCCCAGCATTTT
CSARTTGDQPQHF
>TRBV7-9|TRBJ2-1|.|many
TGTGCCAGCACCCATGGAGGTAATGAGCAGTTCTTC
CASTHGGNEQFF
>TRBV29-1|TRBJ1-2|TRBD1|.
TGCAGCGTTCAAGGGGGCTCCATAGGTGGCTACACCTTC
CSVQGGSIGGYTF
>TRBV7-6|TRBJ2-5|.|few
TGTGCCAGCAGCTTAAACTTTGGCCGTTTCGGAGAGACCCAGTACTTC
CASSLNFGRFGETQYF
>TRBV7-3|TRBJ2-7|TRBD1|.
TGTGCCAGCAGCCCAACCCCCGGGACAGGGGTGCACGAGCAGTACTTC
CASSPTPGTGVHEQYF
>TRBV28|TRBJ2-3|.|few
TGTGCCAGCAGAGAACTTGAAGGTACGCAGTATTTT
CASRELEGTQYF
>TRBV20-1|TRBJ2-5|TRBD2|.
TGCAGTGTCCCACTAGCGGAAGAGACCCAGTACTTC
CSVPLAEETQYF
>TRBV12-3/TRBV12-4|TRBJ2-5|TRBD1|.
TGTGCCAGCAACCGGGACAGCCCCTATCGTGAGACCCAGTACTTC
CASNRDSPYRETQYF